The 27 T cell receptor beta chains in this list originate from one sample, sequenced in a study of radiation and T cells in renal cell carcinoma. Only in-frame clones appear in the TCRdb table, and some are missing; sequencing was by immunoSEQ multiplex PCR. The sample includes roughly 130,000 clones, more than 75% of them seen just once. As to time point: blood 2 weeks post-SBRT. Treatment meaning: 15 Gy SBRT to primary tumor, nephrectomy 4 weeks later. The sequenced sample was blood, obtained from a patient whose treatment included radiotherapy and nephrectomy. The receptor set was obtained from a woman in her 70s with renal cell carcinoma.

This clone was counted once. This chain links TRBV12-2 with TRBJ2-1; TRBD2, the D gene given by the table, was not confirmed from the DNA. TRBV12-2 has pseudogene status. CDR3 length: 16 amino acids. CDR3 protein: CASRFLATGSRNEQFF. The CDR3 coding sequence is TGTGCAAGTCGCTTTCTGGCCACTGGATCGAGGAATGAGCAGTTCTTC.

This clone was picked up a small number of times. The chain joins TRBV7-2 to TRBJ1-4; no clear D. The CDR3 is made up of 16 amino acids. V was clipped by 1 base and J by 0 bases, with 9 bases between them. Germline V gene sequence: CDR1 SGHTA, CDR2 FQGNSA. Here the CDR3 DNA reads TGTGCCAGCAGCTTAGGTCCGGCACCAACTAATGAAAAACTGTTTTTT. It encodes CASSLGPAPTNEKLFF. The whole variable domain, filled in from reference TRBV7-2 and TRBJ1-4, reads GAGVSQSPSNKVTEKGKDVELRCDPISGHTALYWYRQSLGQGLEFLIYFQGNSAPDKSGLPSDRFSAERTGGSVSTLTIQRTQQEDSAVYLCASSLGPAPTNEKLFFGSGTQLSVL.

This clone was observed once. The chain recombines TRBV18 with TRBJ2-6; 12 bases agree with TRBD1. CDR1 is KGHSH and CDR2 is LQKENI in the germline V gene. V shed 6 bases, J shed 4 bases, and the junction held 10 bases outside the gene matches. The CDR3 extends over 18 amino acids. DNA of the CDR3: TGTGCCAGCTCGGCTACCGGGACAGGGGGCGCCGGGGCCAACGTCCTGACTTTC. Amino acids: CASSATGTGGAGANVLTF.

The CDR3 here is CASSQGRAAGNTIYF. CDR3 bases: TGCGCCAGCAGCCAAGGGAGGGCGGCAGGAAACACCATATATTTT. This sequence joins TRBV4-1 and TRBJ1-3, with D hard to call. The CDR3 sequence is 15 residues long. V lost 1 base and J 4 bases, leaving 11 bases between the germline ends. In germline, CDR1 is MGHRA, CDR2 YSYEKL.

This clone was observed a handful of times. V usage is TRBV30 and J usage is TRBJ2-7, with TRBD1 matching over 7 bases. Germline-derived CDR1 and CDR2 are GTSNPN and SVGIG (reference sequence). The CDR3 covers 13 residues. V was pared by 7 bases and J by 3 bases, with 9 bases of the junction left unmatched. The DNA of the CDR3 is TGTGCCTCCTCCCGACAGGGTGGCTACGAGCAGTACTTC. Its translation is CASSRQGGYEQYF. Full variable domain (rest looked up from reference TRBV30 and TRBJ2-7): SQTIHQWPATLVQPVGSPLSLECTVEGTSNPNLYWYRQAAGRGLQLLFYSVGIGQISSEVPQNLSASRPQDRQFILSSKKLLLSDSGFYLCASSRQGGYEQYFGPGTRLTVT.

This chain links TRBV30 with TRBJ1-5; TRBD1 matches at 7 bases. This CDR3 region has 13 residues. CDR1 is GTSNPN, CDR2 SVGIG, per germline (reference sequence). V gave up 1 base and J gave up 4 bases; unmatched junction bases: 1. CDR3 in DNA: TGTGCCTGGAGTGAGACAGGGAATCAGCCCCAGCATTTT. Translation: CAWSETGNQPQHF.

This sequence joins TRBV19 and TRBJ1-5, with TRBD1 matching over 7 bases. Germline lookup yields CDR1 LNHDA and CDR2 SQIVND (reference sequence). This CDR3 has 13 amino acids. V shed 6 bases and J 3 bases; nucleotides not matched to a gene: 2. The CDR3 DNA is TGTGCCAGTAGGAGGGGGCCCAATCAGCCCCAGCATTTT. As protein: CASRRGPNQPQHF.

J is TRBJ2-7 and V is TRBV14; 7 bases align to TRBD2. The CDR3 is made up of 15 amino acids. The junction had 7 bases not matched to a gene; V was cut back by 4 bases and J by 1 base. Germline CDR1 and CDR2: SGHDN and FVKESK. CDR3 amino acids: CASSRGRGGSYEQYF. The CDR3 DNA follows: TGTGCCAGCAGCCGCGGGCGCGGGGGATCCTACGAGCAGTACTTC.

The CDR3 sequence is CASSPSGGPLYEQYF. As DNA, the CDR3 is TGTGCCAGCAGCCCTAGCGGGGGGCCCCTCTACGAGCAGTACTTC. The chain employs TRBV7-3 and TRBJ2-7; TRBD2 aligns across 11 bases. This CDR3 contains 15 residues. Trimming took 5 bases from V and 3 from J; bases not matched to a gene: 6. Germline assignment: CDR1 SGHTA and CDR2 FQGTGA.

The CDR3: CASSRTGDKNTEAFF. CDR3 in DNA: TGTGCCAGCAGCAGGACAGGGGATAAGAACACTGAAGCTTTCTTT. The gene calls are TRBV5-4 and TRBJ1-1, with 9 bases aligning to TRBD1. CDR3 length equals 15 residues. With V trimmed by 4 bases and J by 1 base, 5 bases remained unmatched. Germline values: CDR1 SGHNT, CDR2 YYREEE (reference sequence).

The V call is TRBV28, the J call TRBJ2-2; 14 bases agree with TRBD2. Germline loops: CDR1 MDHEN, CDR2 SYDVKM. V was pared by 0 bases and J by 6 bases, with 3 bases of the junction left unmatched. The CDR3 runs 17 residues. The CDR3 region is CASSLWRLAGGPGELFF. CDR3 coding DNA: TGTGCCAGCAGTTTATGGAGACTAGCGGGGGGGCCCGGGGAGCTGTTTTTT. Full variable domain (rest looked up from reference TRBV28 and TRBJ2-2): DVKVTQSSRYLVKRTGEKVFLECVQDMDHENMFWYRQDPGLGLRLIYFSYDVKMKEKGDIPEGYSVSREKKERFSLILESASTNQTSMYLCASSLWRLAGGPGELFFGEGSRLTVL.

The genes are TRBV6-5 and TRBJ1-5; tentatively, D is TRBD1 (6 bases). V was cut by 6 bases and J by 4 bases, with 10 bases left in between. There are 13 residues in the CDR3. The V gene's germline CDR1 is MNHEY and CDR2 SVGAGI. CDR3 in DNA: TGTGCCAGCAGGAAGCAGGGGAATCAGCCCCAGCATTTT. As protein: CASRKQGNQPQHF.

This chain links TRBV5-6 with TRBJ2-7; 8 bases are a match to TRBD1. Unmatched junction bases numbered 4, after V lost 0 bases and J lost 5 bases. CDR1 and CDR2 (germline): SGHDT, YYEEEE. The CDR3 extends over 14 amino acids. CDR3 amino acids: CASSLAPGGDEQYF. The CDR3 DNA sequence: TGTGCCAGCAGCTTGGCGCCAGGGGGCGACGAGCAGTACTTC.

V usage is TRBV5-1 and J usage is TRBJ2-1, with 8 bases lining up with TRBD2. This CDR3 comprises 15 residues. The V and J ends lost 4 bases and 7 bases, in that order; junction bases with no gene match: 10. The germline V gene encodes CDR1 SGHRS and CDR2 YFSETQ. The CDR3 region is CASSAAGAQGNEQFF. CDR3 in DNA: TGCGCCAGCAGCGCAGCGGGGGCACAAGGGAATGAGCAGTTCTTC.

The rearrangement links TRBV5-1 to TRBJ2-1; 11 nucleotides line up with TRBD1. The CDR3 runs to 13 residues. Trimming took 7 bases from V and 6 from J; bases not matched to a gene: 3. Germline V CDR1 and CDR2: SGHRS, YFSETQ. CDR3 amino acids: CASGQGAINEQFF. Here the CDR3 DNA reads TGCGCCAGCGGACAGGGGGCAATCAATGAGCAGTTCTTC.

The rearrangement uses TRBV19 and TRBJ1-5, with D maybe TRBD1 (5 bases). Trimming removed 3 bases from V and 3 bases from J, with 21 bases in between. The CDR3 is 18 amino acids. Germline values: CDR1 LNHDA, CDR2 SQIVND (reference sequence). CDR3 residues: CASSMPWAGLRDNQPQHF. The CDR3 DNA reads as TGTGCCAGTAGTATGCCATGGGCAGGGCTAAGGGACAATCAGCCCCAGCATTTT.

This clone turned up a few times. This chain links TRBV7-9 with TRBJ1-2; the D gene is possibly TRBD1 (5 bases). V dropped 0 bases and J dropped 4 bases, with 12 bases sitting between them. Germline CDR1 reads SEHNR; CDR2 reads FQNEAQ (reference sequence). The CDR3 sequence is 15 residues long. The CDR3 region is CASSLAQAGFYGYTF. Here the CDR3 DNA reads TGTGCCAGCAGCTTAGCGCAAGCAGGGTTCTATGGCTACACCTTC.

The rearrangement joins TRBV5-4 to TRBJ2-6; D is perhaps TRBD2 (6 bases). CDR3 length: 19 residues. Trimming shortened V by 4 bases and J by 0 bases, and 20 bases separated the two germline ends. From germline, CDR1 is SGHNT and CDR2 YYREEE (reference sequence). The CDR3 DNA reads as TGTGCCAGCAGCCCCTCACGTACCGGGGGTCCCTCTGGGGCCAACGTCCTGACTTTC. Protein: CASSPSRTGGPSGANVLTF.

The V call is TRBV27, the J call TRBJ1-2; 11 bases are shared with TRBD1. V trimming: 7 bases; J trimming: 6 bases; junction bases outside the gene matches: 7. There are 14 residues in the CDR3. Germline values: CDR1 MNHEY, CDR2 SMNVEV (reference sequence). This chain's CDR3 is CASTPGTGGNGYTF. The CDR3 region has the DNA TGTGCCAGCACCCCCGGGACAGGGGGGAATGGCTACACCTTC.

This clone appeared a few times. The CDR3 nucleotides are TGTGCCAGCAGCTTAGGTTTTGGCGCAGGCGATCAGCCCCAGCATTTT. Amino acid sequence: CASSLGFGAGDQPQHF. J is TRBJ1-5 and V is TRBV7-9; D call uncertain. The CDR3 spans 16 residues. V lost 1 base and J lost 5, with 15 bases in between. Germline CDR1 is SEHNR and CDR2 is FQNEAQ (reference sequence).

The chain carries TRBV7-9 and TRBJ2-4, with a possible D match to TRBD1 (7 bases). Germline-derived CDR1 and CDR2 are SEHNR and FQNEAQ (reference sequence). V lost 5 bases and J lost 7, with 15 bases in between. This CDR3 contains 14 residues. CDR3 in DNA: TGTGCCAGCAGCGGCGGGACAGCAGGGAACATTCAGTACTTC. This gives the protein CASSGGTAGNIQYF. Full variable domain (outside the CDR3, taken from reference TRBV7-9 and TRBJ2-4): DTGVSQNPRHKITKRGQNVTFRCDPISEHNRLYWYRQTLGQGPEFLTYFQNEAQLEKSRLLSDRFSAERPKGSFSTLEIQRTEQGDSAMYLCASSGGTAGNIQYFGAGTRLSVL.

The chain uses TRBV6-1 and TRBJ2-7; possibly TRBD1 for D (5 bases). The CDR3 totals 13 residues. Trimming left V 3 bases short and J 4 bases short, with 10 bases between. Germline V gene sequence: CDR1 MNHNS, CDR2 SASEGT. The CDR3 loop is CASSDVRGYEQYF. CDR3 DNA: TGTGCCAGCAGTGACGTTAGGGGATACGAGCAGTACTTC.

This rearrangement joins TRBV19 to TRBJ2-3; no clear D gene. Germline CDR1 is LNHDA and CDR2 is SQIVND (reference sequence). The V and J ends lost 5 bases and 5 bases respectively, with 5 bases between them. CDR3 length: 11 amino acids. CDR3 residues: CASSQKDTQYF. The CDR3 nucleotides are TGTGCCAGTAGTCAGAAAGATACGCAGTATTTT.

The rearrangement links TRBV9 to TRBJ2-2, with 11 bases that match TRBD2. CDR1 SGDLS and CDR2 YYNGEE come from the germline V gene. The CDR3 length is 16 residues. V lost 3 bases to trimming and J lost 5 bases; unmatched junction nucleotides: 6. The CDR3 DNA reads TGTGCCAGCAGCGCCACTAGCGGGGGACCTACCGGGGAGCTGTTTTTT. It codes for CASSATSGGPTGELFF. The complete variable domain, with remaining parts taken from reference TRBV9 and TRBJ2-2, reads DSGVTQTPKHLITATGQRVTLRCSPRSGDLSVYWYQQSLDQGLQFLIQYYNGEERAKGNILERFSAQQFPDLHSELNLSSLELGDSALYFCASSATSGGPTGELFFGEGSRLTVL.

This chain uses TRBV11-1 with TRBJ1-4, with 10 bases fitting TRBD1. The CDR3 runs 14 residues. V shed 5 bases, J shed 6 bases, and the junction held 3 bases outside the gene matches. Germline CDR1 and CDR2: SGHAT and FQDESV (reference sequence). The CDR3 coding sequence is TGTGCCAGCAGCCGAGGGACAGGGGATGAAAAACTGTTTTTT. Encoded protein: CASSRGTGDEKLFF.

V is TRBV23-1 and J is TRBJ2-7; TRBD1 matches at 7 bases. TRBV23-1 is flagged as an ORF with uncertain function. The CDR3 extends over 13 amino acids. Losses at the gene ends were 3 bases for V and 3 bases for J; bases not matched to a gene: 2. The CDR3 nucleotides read TGCGCCAGCAGTCAGACAGGGTGCTACGAGCAGTACTTC. Translation gives CASSQTGCYEQYF.

The rearrangement uses TRBV6-1 and TRBJ1-1; D is unclear. V was clipped by 3 bases and J by 6 bases, with 8 bases between them. CDR3 size: 12 residues. The V gene's germline CDR1 is MNHNS and CDR2 SASEGT. The chain's CDR3 is CASSEWISEAFF. The CDR3 region has the DNA TGTGCCAGCAGTGAGTGGATCTCTGAAGCTTTCTTT.